This entry lists 10 T cell receptor beta chains sequenced from one sample in a study of cytomegalovirus exposure and HLA in healthy donors. The PCR made use of 60 Vbeta and 13 Jbeta primers. The protocol was immunoSEQ multiplex PCR, while the TCRdb copy is restricted to in-frame clones and leaves out a portion. Among approximately 110,000 clones listed, around 75% were seen once. The material sequenced was PBMCs. The origin of the receptors is a woman in her twenties or thirties in good health and CMV-seronegative.

This clone is medium-sized in the sample. V usage is TRBV4-3 and J usage is TRBJ2-6, with a weak D call TRBD2 (5 bases). In germline, CDR1 is LGHNA, CDR2 YSLEER. There are 17 residues in the CDR3. V lost 0 bases, J lost 0 bases, and 9 bases lay in between. The CDR3 nucleotides read TGCGCCAGCAGCCAAGACGGGGAGAGCTCTGGGGCCAACGTCCTGACTTTC. It codes for CASSQDGESSGANVLTF.

The chain is built from TRBV7-9 and TRBJ2-5; TRBD2 agrees at 13 bases. J lost 5 bases, V lost 5 bases, and 5 bases had no gene match. The germline V gene has CDR1 SEHNR and CDR2 FQNEAQ (reference sequence). The length of the CDR3 is 15 residues. CDR3 residues: CASSRGLAGWETQYF. The CDR3 DNA is TGTGCCAGCAGCCGGGGACTAGCGGGATGGGAGACCCAGTACTTC. Complete variable domain (other parts from reference TRBV7-9 and TRBJ2-5): DTGVSQNPRHKITKRGQNVTFRCDPISEHNRLYWYRQTLGQGPEFLTYFQNEAQLEKSRLLSDRFSAERPKGSFSTLEIQRTEQGDSAMYLCASSRGLAGWETQYFGPGTRLLVL.

In DNA form, the CDR3 reads TGTGCCAGCAGCCTCAGCTACAATGAGCAGTTCTTC. Its protein is CASSLSYNEQFF. The V and J genes are TRBV11-2 and TRBJ2-1, with D unresolved. CDR3 size: 12 residues. V lost 5 bases and J 3 bases, leaving 5 bases between the germline ends. Germline CDR1 is SGHAT and CDR2 is FQNNGV.

This clone was detected once. This chain links TRBV2 with TRBJ2-2; TRBD1 matches 9 bases. V shed 6 bases and J 8 bases; nucleotides not matched to a gene: 4. The CDR3 is 13 amino acids. Germline CDR1 reads SNHLY; CDR2 reads FYNNEI. Here the CDR3 DNA reads TGTGCCAGCAGGGCTGGGACAGGGGGGGAGCTGTTTTTT. This encodes CASRAGTGGELFF.

J is TRBJ2-5 and V is TRBV6-5; perhaps TRBD2 as D (7 bases). This CDR3 contains 14 residues. Germline CDR1 is MNHEY and CDR2 is SVGAGI. Trimming took 0 bases from V and 5 from J, leaving 10 bases between them. The CDR3 DNA follows: TGTGCCAGCAGTTACTCAGGGGGGGCCGAGACCCAGTACTTC. It translates to CASSYSGGAETQYF.

V is TRBV7-9 and J is TRBJ1-1; TRBD1 matches at 8 bases. The CDR3 runs 15 residues. Trimming cost V 5 bases and J 1 base; bases outside gene matches: 6. Germline V lookup: CDR1 SEHNR, CDR2 FQNEAQ (reference sequence). In nucleotides, the CDR3 is TGTGCCAGCAGCCCGGACAGGGCATGGAACACTGAAGCTTTCTTT. Residues: CASSPDRAWNTEAFF. Complete variable domain (other parts from reference TRBV7-9 and TRBJ1-1): DTGVSQNPRHKITKRGQNVTFRCDPISEHNRLYWYRQTLGQGPEFLTYFQNEAQLEKSRLLSDRFSAERPKGSFSTLEIQRTEQGDSAMYLCASSPDRAWNTEAFFGQGTRLTVV.

This chain connects TRBV13 to TRBJ2-1, with 9 bases fitting TRBD1. The CDR3 length is 12 residues. Germline CDR1 reads PRHDT; CDR2 reads FYEKMQ (reference sequence). After removal of 5 bases from V and 12 bases from J, the junction contained 5 bases not matched to a gene. CDR3 sequence (DNA): TGTGCCAGCAGCCGACAGGGGGGTGCGCAGTTCTTC. It yields the protein CASSRQGGAQFF.

The V gene is TRBV29-1, the J gene TRBJ2-1; D possibly corresponds to TRBD2 (5 bases). The length of the CDR3 is 16 residues. Trimming took off 0 bases at V and 7 bases at J, with 19 bases between the two ends. Germline values: CDR1 SQVTM, CDR2 ANQGSEA. Here the CDR3 DNA reads TGCAGCGTTGAAGATCCATATAGCGTGTCTGCGAATGAGCAGTTCTTC. Amino acid sequence: CSVEDPYSVSANEQFF.

The chain joins TRBV6-5 to TRBJ2-7, with 8 nucleotides matching TRBD1. CDR3 length: 15 residues. V shed 0 bases, J shed 0 bases, and the junction held 1 base outside the gene matches. Germline V gene data show CDR1 as MNHEY and CDR2 as SVGAGI. This CDR3 is CASSYSTGASYEQYF. The CDR3 DNA follows: TGTGCCAGCAGTTACTCGACAGGGGCCTCCTACGAGCAGTACTTC.

The V gene is TRBV10-3, the J gene TRBJ1-5; 7 nucleotides align to TRBD1. This CDR3 spans 13 amino acids. The V segment lost 6 bases and the J segment 5 bases; nucleotides outside the gene matches: 4. The germline CDR1 and CDR2 sequences are ENHRY and SYGVKD. CDR3: CAISTGDDQPQHF. In DNA, the CDR3 is TGTGCCATCAGCACAGGGGATGATCAGCCCCAGCATTTT.